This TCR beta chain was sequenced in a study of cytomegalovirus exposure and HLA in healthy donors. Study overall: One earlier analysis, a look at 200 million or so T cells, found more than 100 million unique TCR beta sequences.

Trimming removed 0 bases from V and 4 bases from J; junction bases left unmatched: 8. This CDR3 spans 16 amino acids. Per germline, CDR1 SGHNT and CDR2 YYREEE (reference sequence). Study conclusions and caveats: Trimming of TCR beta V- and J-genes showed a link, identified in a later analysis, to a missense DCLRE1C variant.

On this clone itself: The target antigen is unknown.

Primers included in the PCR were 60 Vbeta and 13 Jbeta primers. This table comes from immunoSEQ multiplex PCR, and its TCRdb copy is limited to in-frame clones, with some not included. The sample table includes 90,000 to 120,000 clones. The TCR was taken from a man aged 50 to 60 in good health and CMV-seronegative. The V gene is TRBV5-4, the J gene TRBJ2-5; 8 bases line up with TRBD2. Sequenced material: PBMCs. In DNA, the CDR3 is TGTGCCAGCAGCTTGGCTCCTCACGCGGGAGGAGAGACCCAGTACTTC. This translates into CASSLAPHAGGETQYF.